This T cell receptor beta chain was obtained from a study of early T cells in non-severe SARS-CoV-2 infection. TCRdb reprocessed the 5' RACE reads with MiXCR, giving one entry per CDR3 protein. This repertoire shows roughly 57,000 distinct CDR3 sequences, under 15% found once; its top ten account for approximately 9.4%. Deletions cut 7 bases from V and 4 bases from J, with 18 bases between. The length of the CDR3 is 15 residues. The germline V gene has CDR1 SGHAT and CDR2 FQNNGV. This clonotype showed up many times. Sequenced here: whole blood, sampled at baseline. The V and J genes are TRBV11-2 and TRBJ2-3; D is possibly TRBD2 (5 bases). The receptor was derived from an adult who was a healthcare worker with PCR-confirmed SARS-CoV-2 infection or an uninfected control (not recorded which). DNA of the CDR3: TGTGCCAGCACCTTTCCCGGACTCTCTCCAGATACGCAGTATTTT. Protein sequence: CASTFPGLSPDTQYF.